This T cell receptor beta chain was identified during a study of blood T cells in healthy people across ages. Through a sample-barcoded 5' primer and a J-beta primer mix, a second PCR was run for 7 to 11 cycles. Researchers report that a template-switch adaptor with 12 random nucleotides tagged each cDNA molecule. TCRdb reprocessed the 5' RACE reads with MiXCR, giving one entry per CDR3 protein. The sample consists of around 670,000 distinct CDR3 sequences, roughly 31% of them appearing once. Researchers isolated at least 6.5 million PBMCs per sample. V was clipped by 4 bases and J by 11 bases, with 23 bases between them. CDR3 length: 14 residues. Germline V gene lookup returns CDR1 DFQATT and CDR2 SNEGSKA (reference sequence). This clonotype came up many times. Its target is unknown. Study-wide points: PBMC samples, being unsorted, prevented any conclusive comparison of naive and antigen-experienced cells.

Sequences were obtained from blood. The rearrangement links TRBV20-1 to TRBJ2-5, with D perhaps assigned TRBD1 or TRBD2 (5 bases each). The sequence came from an elderly woman in good health. Written as DNA, the CDR3 is TGCAGTGCTACAGGGACCCTTCACTCCGGTGAGCAGTACTTC. Translating it yields CSATGTLHSGEQYF.